The 9 T cell receptor beta chains below come from one sample, sequenced in a study of T cell responses to AZD1222 COVID-19 vaccine. Using immunoSEQ multiplex PCR, the repertoire was profiled, and TCRdb retains in-frame clones only, with some absent. The sample shows tens of thousands of clones, 86% of them seen only once. The sample was peripheral blood, taken on day 0 of AZD1222 vaccination. The receptor set was obtained from an adult in good health.

The chain has TRBV6-5 and TRBJ2-2, with a weak D call TRBD1 (6 bases). Germline CDR1 is MNHEY and CDR2 is SVGAGI. The length of the CDR3 is 14 residues. The V gene lost 5 bases and the J gene lost 3 bases, with 10 bases spanning the gap. CDR3 region: CASSRQEYTGELFF. The CDR3 DNA is TGTGCCAGCAGTCGACAGGAGTACACCGGGGAGCTGTTTTTT.

This chain connects TRBV19 to TRBJ1-5; D unresolved. This CDR3 region has 13 residues. In germline, CDR1 is LNHDA, CDR2 SQIVND (reference sequence). The V end was cut by 6 bases, the J end by 5 bases, with 11 bases between. In DNA, the CDR3 is TGTGCCAGTAGCCCTACCCTCCATCAGCCCCAGCATTTT. It encodes CASSPTLHQPQHF.

The V and J genes are TRBV5-1 and TRBJ1-6; the match to TRBD1 covers 8 bases. This CDR3 region has 15 residues. V dropped 4 bases and J dropped 9; count of bases not matched to a gene: 9. CDR1 is SGHRS and CDR2 is YFSETQ in the germline V gene. The CDR3 is CASSLADRGGSPLHF. In nucleotides, the CDR3 is TGCGCCAGCAGCCTAGCCGACAGGGGTGGTTCACCCCTCCACTTT.

V is TRBV2 and J is TRBJ2-1, with D maybe TRBD2 (6 bases). The V and J ends lost 0 bases and 15 bases respectively, with 18 bases between them. Germline V CDR1 and CDR2: SNHLY, FYNNEI. The CDR3 sequence is 14 residues long. The CDR3 reads CASSEAVAGSGRFF. In nucleotides, the CDR3 is TGTGCCAGCAGTGAAGCCGTCGCGGGATCCGGACGGTTCTTC.

The chain has TRBV29-1 and TRBJ1-2; 8 bases match TRBD1. The V gene's germline CDR1 is SQVTM and CDR2 ANQGSEA. V shed 8 bases and J 6 bases; nucleotides not matched to a gene: 5. CDR3 length equals 11 residues. The CDR3 here is CSLRQGNGYTF. As DNA, the CDR3 is TGCAGCCTTCGACAGGGGAATGGCTACACCTTC.

The genes are TRBV3-1 (or the pseudogene TRBV3-2) and TRBJ1-2; no firm D call. V was pared by 0 bases and J by 6 bases, with 11 bases between. The CDR3 sequence is 14 residues long. Germline CDR1 is LGHDT and CDR2 is YNNKEL (reference sequence). In DNA, the CDR3 is TGTGCCAGCAGCCAAGAATCGGGGATCGATGGCTACACCTTC. Protein product: CASSQESGIDGYTF.

The chain combines TRBV6-6 with TRBJ2-3, with 8 bases fitting TRBD2. Trimming at V came to 6 bases and at J to 8 bases, leaving 10 bases not matched to a gene. Germline V gene lookup returns CDR1 MNHNY and CDR2 SVGAGI (reference sequence). CDR3 length: 14 amino acids. CDR3 sequence (DNA): TGTGCCAGCAGGATTGGGACGGGGGGGCTTACGCAGTATTTT. Protein: CASRIGTGGLTQYF.

This chain uses TRBV6-5 with TRBJ2-7; possible D gene TRBD2, 5 bases. This CDR3 spans 15 amino acids. V lost 6 bases, J lost 1 base, and 16 bases lay in between. Looked up from germline, CDR1 is MNHEY and CDR2 is SVGAGI. CDR3 loop: CASSSTGRGSYEQYF. CDR3 bases: TGTGCCAGCAGCTCTACCGGTCGGGGTTCCTACGAGCAGTACTTC.

As concerns this clone: Additional DNA sequences in this sample encode the identical CDR3. The chain recombines TRBV9 with TRBJ2-3; 13 bases are a match to TRBD2. The germline V gene encodes CDR1 SGDLS and CDR2 YYNGEE. The CDR3 runs 16 residues. Unmatched junction bases numbered 7, after V lost 4 bases and J lost 5 bases. CDR3 amino acids: CASSPPGLAGQDTQYF. CDR3 coding DNA: TGTGCCAGCAGCCCTCCGGGACTAGCGGGACAAGATACGCAGTATTTT.